A selection of T cell receptor beta chains follows, all from one sample in a study of long-term antiretroviral therapy in people with HIV. Produced via immunoSEQ multiplex PCR; TCRdb's table is partial and in-frame only. Of 25,000 or so clones in the sample, around 78% were seen once. Sample: unsorted PBMCs, taken 1.5 years before starting antiretroviral therapy. These receptors were collected from a man aged 18-30 years with HIV. Both conserved end residues are part of each CDR3. The D gene is left open where the match is weak. The size field is filled for only some rows; it gives once, few, many or a size class.

>TRBV15|TRBJ1-2|NA|NA
CATSSTGGYGYTF
TGTGCCACCAGCTCAACCGGGGGGTACGGCTACACCTTC
>TRBV5-6|TRBJ2-7|NA|NA
CASSLWGGPLHEQYF
TGTGCCAGCAGCTTGTGGGGGGGGCCCCTCCACGAGCAGTACTTC
>TRBV5-1|TRBJ2-3|few|NA
CASSLGHGDTQYF
TGCGCCAGCAGCCTGGGACACGGGGATACGCAGTATTTT
>TRBV7-6|TRBJ2-7|NA|TRBD2
CASSPGTGGSYEQYF
TGTGCCAGCAGCCCGGGAACGGGGGGGAGTTACGAGCAGTACTTC
>TRBV7-2|TRBJ2-5|NA|NA
CASSQLGAQETQYF
TGTGCCAGCAGCCAGCTAGGGGCGCAAGAGACCCAGTACTTC
>TRBV28|TRBJ1-5|NA|NA
CASSLFGPGNQPQHF
TGTGCCAGCAGTTTATTTGGACCCGGCAATCAGCCCCAGCATTTT
>TRBV7-6|TRBJ1-6|NA|NA
CASSLVVQGNSPLHF
TGTGCCAGCAGCTTAGTAGTACAGGGAAATTCACCCCTCCACTTT
>TRBV28|TRBJ2-3|NA|TRBD1
CASAGTGTDTQYF
TGTGCCAGCGCCGGGACAGGGACAGATACGCAGTATTTT
>TRBV27|TRBJ1-6|NA|TRBD1
CASRTRQGSSYNSPLHF
TGTGCCAGCCGAACCAGACAGGGTAGCTCCTATAATTCACCCCTCCACTTT
>TRBV5-4|TRBJ2-7|NA|TRBD1
CASSPGTGLGEQYF
TGTGCCAGCAGCCCAGGGACAGGGTTGGGGGAGCAGTACTTC
>TRBV7-2|TRBJ2-1|once|NA
CASSLFWDPRGEQFF
TGTGCCAGCAGCTTATTTTGGGACCCTAGGGGTGAGCAGTTCTTC
>TRBV5-6|TRBJ2-3|NA|TRBD2
CASSLGRGDGDTQYF
TGTGCCAGCAGCTTGGGACGGGGGGATGGAGATACGCAGTATTTT
>TRBV2|TRBJ2-3|NA|NA
CASNRQTDTQYF
TGTGCCAGCAACCGACAGACAGATACGCAGTATTTT
>TRBV27|TRBJ1-5|NA|NA
CASSYRVALYSNQPQHF
TGTGCCAGCAGTTACAGGGTGGCCCTCTATAGCAATCAGCCCCAGCATTTT
>TRBV7-9|TRBJ2-5|NA|TRBD2
CASSLGAGGTRKETQYF
TGTGCCAGCAGCTTAGGGGCGGGCGGGACTAGAAAAGAGACCCAGTACTTC
>TRBV4-1|TRBJ1-4|NA|TRBD1
CASSQENRGTEKLFF
TGCGCCAGCAGCCAAGAAAACAGGGGAACTGAAAAACTGTTTTTT
>TRBV2|TRBJ1-2|few|NA
CASSEAFIDLYGYTF
TGTGCCAGCAGTGAAGCCTTTATCGACCTCTATGGCTACACCTTC
>TRBV4-1|TRBJ2-3|NA|TRBD2
CASSQDSGAPDTQYF
TGCGCCAGCAGCCAAGATAGCGGGGCCCCAGATACGCAGTATTTT
>TRBV5-4|TRBJ2-2|NA|NA
CASSLDSRGGTGELFF
TGTGCCAGCAGCTTGGATTCCAGGGGTGGGACCGGGGAGCTGTTTTTT
>TRBV30|TRBJ2-7|once|NA
CAWKTQGPRGEQYF
TGTGCCTGGAAGACCCAGGGTCCACGGGGCGAGCAGTACTTC
>TRBV28|TRBJ1-2|NA|NA
CASRGIANYGYTF
TGTGCCAGCAGGGGGATCGCTAACTATGGCTACACCTTC
>TRBV29-1|TRBJ2-3|NA|NA
CSVDGWYSSTDTQYF
TGCAGCGTTGACGGCTGGTACTCTAGCACAGATACGCAGTATTTT
>TRBV9|TRBJ2-3|NA|NA
CASSPQALNAGDTQYF
TGTGCCAGCAGCCCACAAGCACTAAACGCTGGAGATACGCAGTATTTT
>TRBV5-1|TRBJ2-5|NA|TRBD2
CASSLAQAGTSLETQYF
TGCGCCAGCAGCTTGGCCCAGGCCGGGACTAGCTTGGAGACCCAGTACTTC
>TRBV2|TRBJ2-5|NA|NA
CASSVLKRETQYF
TGTGCCAGCAGTGTGCTCAAAAGGGAGACCCAGTACTTC
>TRBV29-1|TRBJ2-1|NA|NA
CSVSGQHEQFF
TGCAGCGTTTCGGGACAACATGAGCAGTTCTTC
>TRBV5-1|TRBJ2-5|NA|NA
CASSLPDSIQETQYF
TGCGCCAGCAGCCTCCCGGACAGTATACAAGAGACCCAGTACTTC
>TRBV28|TRBJ2-7|medium-sized|NA
CASRDTYYEQYF
TGTGCCAGCAGGGACACCTACTACGAGCAGTACTTC
>TRBV4-2|TRBJ2-4|NA|TRBD2
CASSQGGGKGLHDIQYF
TGTGCCAGCAGCCAAGGGGGGGGGAAGGGGCTCCATGACATTCAGTACTTC
>TRBV28|TRBJ2-7|NA|TRBD1
CASSYTGQADEQYF
TGTGCCAGCAGTTACACGGGACAGGCCGACGAGCAGTACTTC
>TRBV30|TRBJ2-2|NA|NA
CAWSVSLAITGELFF
TGTGCCTGGAGTGTAAGCCTAGCGATCACCGGGGAGCTGTTTTTT
>TRBV11-2|TRBJ2-5|NA|TRBD2
CASSLVATSGRWYF
TGTGCCAGCAGCTTAGTCGCGACTAGCGGGCGTTGGTACTTC
>TRBV7-9|TRBJ1-4|NA|NA
CASSDVTVTNEKLFF
TGTGCCAGCAGCGATGTGACGGTTACTAATGAAAAACTGTTTTTT
>TRBV30|TRBJ2-2|NA|NA
CAWSASRELFF
TGTGCCTGGAGTGCGTCGAGGGAGCTGTTTTTT
>TRBV7-9|TRBJ1-1|NA|NA
CASSPLNRATEAFF
TGTGCCAGCAGCCCATTGAACAGGGCGACTGAAGCTTTCTTT
>TRBV30|TRBJ2-2|NA|NA
CAWSVLGTGELFF
TGTGCCTGGAGTGTCTTGGGCACCGGGGAGCTGTTTTTT
>TRBV10-3|TRBJ2-3|NA|NA
CAISEGGKRFPDTQYF
TGTGCCATCAGTGAGGGGGGAAAGAGGTTTCCAGATACGCAGTATTTT
>TRBV19|TRBJ2-1|NA|TRBD2
CASSPSGGFNEQFF
TGTGCCAGTAGTCCTAGCGGGGGGTTCAATGAGCAGTTCTTC
>TRBV18|TRBJ2-7|NA|NA
CASSRLRQGGYEQYF
TGTGCCAGCTCCCGGTTGAGGCAGGGGGGATACGAGCAGTACTTC
>TRBV29-1|TRBJ2-7|NA|NA
CSVPDESSYEQYF
TGCAGCGTACCCGACGAGAGCTCCTACGAGCAGTACTTC
>TRBV5-1|TRBJ2-7|NA|NA
CASSFHHGSSYEQYF
TGCGCCAGCAGCTTCCATCACGGGAGCTCCTACGAGCAGTACTTC
>TRBV7-2|TRBJ1-5|once|NA
CASSRGGPQPQHF
TGTGCCAGCAGTCGGGGTGGGCCCCAACCCCAGCATTTT
>TRBV4-1|TRBJ2-1|NA|NA
CASSLQVGNEQFF
TGCGCCAGCAGCCTACAAGTGGGGAATGAGCAGTTCTTC
>TRBV29-1|TRBJ2-2|NA|TRBD2
CSVPAGTGELFF
TGCAGCGTTCCAGCGGGAACCGGGGAGCTGTTTTTT
>TRBV18|TRBJ2-3|NA|TRBD2
CASSRVSSGRGDTQYF
TGTGCCAGCTCAAGGGTGTCTAGCGGGAGGGGCGATACGCAGTATTTT
>TRBV5-1|TRBJ1-1|NA|TRBD1
CASSARDSQNTEAFF
TGCGCCAGCAGCGCGCGGGACAGCCAGAACACTGAAGCTTTCTTT
>TRBV28|TRBJ1-2|NA|TRBD1
CATPGTGNYGYTF
TGTGCCACTCCCGGGACAGGAAACTATGGCTACACCTTC
>TRBV6-1|TRBJ2-7|NA|NA
CASSPRGDFRYEQYF
TGTGCCAGCAGTCCCAGGGGGGACTTCCGCTACGAGCAGTACTTC
>TRBV7-2|TRBJ2-7|NA|NA
CASTVTRGLEQYF
TGTGCCAGCACGGTTACCAGGGGACTGGAGCAGTACTTC
>TRBV4-3|TRBJ1-4|medium-sized|NA
CASKTVVGNEKLFF
TGCGCCAGCAAAACCGTCGTAGGAAATGAAAAACTGTTTTTT
>TRBV6-1|TRBJ2-7|NA|TRBD1
CASSEAGTDFYEQYF
TGTGCCAGCAGTGAAGCCGGGACAGATTTCTACGAGCAGTACTTC
>TRBV5-5|TRBJ2-5|once|TRBD2
CASSSTSGLRETQYF
TGTGCCAGCAGCTCGACTAGCGGGTTACGGGAGACCCAGTACTTC
>TRBV10-1|TRBJ2-1|NA|NA
CASSEALGGANNEQFF
TGCGCCAGCAGTGAGGCTTTGGGGGGGGCCAACAATGAGCAGTTCTTC
>TRBV7-2|TRBJ2-1|NA|NA
CASSGGWGESSNEQFF
TGTGCCAGCAGCGGAGGATGGGGGGAGAGTAGCAATGAGCAGTTCTTC
>TRBV5-5|TRBJ2-1|NA|TRBD2
CASSLGTSGRVYNEQFF
TGTGCCAGCAGCTTGGGGACTAGCGGGAGGGTTTACAATGAGCAGTTCTTC